The T cell receptor beta chain described here comes from a study of graft-versus-host responses after intestinal transplantation. Study-wide background: After anti-thymocyte globulin induction, recipients took tacrolimus and steroids for two to three years.

Comment on this clone: Its target is unknown.

Sequencing used immunoSEQ multiplex PCR; TCRdb keeps in-frame clones, though not all of them. The sample includes about 120,000 clones, 90% to 95% of them seen just once. This TCR came from a human donor who was the organ donor for an intestinal transplant. Sequencing used unstimulated CD8+ T cells sorted from spleen or lymph node cells, obtained before transplant.

The DNA of the CDR3 is TGCGCCAGCAGCCAATTAGCTAGCCTCCAAGAGACCCAGTACTTC. Translated, it gives CASSQLASLQETQYF. The V gene is TRBV4-3, the J gene TRBJ2-5; possibly TRBD2 for D (5 bases). The CDR3 is 15 amino acids. V dropped 2 bases and J dropped 1 base, with 11 bases sitting between them. Germline V gene data show CDR1 as LGHNA and CDR2 as YSLEER.